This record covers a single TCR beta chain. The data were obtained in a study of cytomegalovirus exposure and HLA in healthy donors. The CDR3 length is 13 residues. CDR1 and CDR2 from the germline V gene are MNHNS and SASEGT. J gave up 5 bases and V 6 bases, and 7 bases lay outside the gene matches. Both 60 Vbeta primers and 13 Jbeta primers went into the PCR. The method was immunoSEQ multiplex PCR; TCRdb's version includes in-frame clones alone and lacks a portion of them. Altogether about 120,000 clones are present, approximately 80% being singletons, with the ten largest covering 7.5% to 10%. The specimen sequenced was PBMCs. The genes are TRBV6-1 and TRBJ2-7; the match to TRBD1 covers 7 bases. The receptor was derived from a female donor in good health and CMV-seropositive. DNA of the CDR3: TGTGCCAGCAGGGACAGGCCTACCCACGAGCAGTACTTC. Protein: CASRDRPTHEQYF.